Reported below is one T cell receptor (beta chain). In the study's own analysis: Amplification with reference gene primers provided the estimates of nucleated cell counts. The method was immunoSEQ multiplex PCR; TCRdb's version includes in-frame clones alone and lacks a portion of them. D and trimming come from the DNA, and the V and J calls and clone size come from that table. The data show 55,000 to 80,000 clones, approximately 89% seen once. These data originate in a study of blood T cell repertoires in COVID-19. V shed 4 bases and J 3 bases; nucleotides not matched to a gene: 3. Per the germline V gene, CDR1 is SGHRS and CDR2 is YFSETQ. This CDR3 is built from 14 residues.

The clonotype comes from a human donor in a cohort sampled during active COVID-19. The sample was peripheral blood. V gene TRBV5-1 combines with J gene TRBJ2-3, with 9 bases matching TRBD1. The DNA for the CDR3 is TGCGCCAGCAGCGAAGGGACAGGGACAGATACGCAGTATTTT. Protein sequence: CASSEGTGTDTQYF.